A single sample gave rise to the 20 T cell receptor beta chains below, sequenced in a study of blood T cell repertoires in COVID-19. Some clones are missing from TCRdb's copy, which holds only in-frame ones; the method was immunoSEQ multiplex PCR. Of about 100,000 clones detected, about 86% appear once; the ten largest clones hold 1.2%. The sequencing sample was made of peripheral blood. These receptors were collected from a man older than 75 with active or convalescent COVID-19.

The J gene is TRBJ1-5, the V gene TRBV7-2; D is uncertain. The V and J ends lost 7 bases and 2 bases respectively, with 15 bases between them. This CDR3 is 15 amino acids long. Germline V gives CDR1 SGHTA, CDR2 FQGNSA. CDR3 protein: CASTPGGIGNQPQHF. The CDR3 nucleotides read TGTGCCAGCACTCCGGGAGGAATAGGCAATCAGCCCCAGCATTTT.

J is TRBJ1-1 and V is TRBV9; D may be TRBD1 (6 bases). The germline V gene encodes CDR1 SGDLS and CDR2 YYNGEE. The V end lost 0 bases, the J end lost 1 base, and 10 bases lay between the germline ends. The CDR3 length is 15 residues. CDR3 DNA: TGTGCCAGCAGCGTAGTGGACAGCTCGAACACTGAAGCTTTCTTT. Encoded protein: CASSVVDSSNTEAFF.

The V call is TRBV24-1, the J call TRBJ2-2; TRBD2 is a possible D gene (5 bases). Germline-derived CDR1 and CDR2 are KGHDR and SFDVKD. This CDR3 is built from 14 residues. The V end lost 8 bases, the J end lost 3 bases, and 12 bases lay between the germline ends. CDR3 nucleotide sequence: TGTGCCACCAACTCGGGAATGGACACCGGGGAGCTGTTTTTT. Translation gives CATNSGMDTGELFF.

The chain employs TRBV7-2 and TRBJ2-5, with 12 positions matching TRBD2. Germline assignment: CDR1 SGHTA and CDR2 FQGNSA. The CDR3 loop spans 16 amino acids. V dropped 1 base and J dropped 4; count of bases not matched to a gene: 4. Here the CDR3 DNA reads TGTGCCAGCAGCTTAGGTCCACTAGCGGGAGGAGAGACCCAGTACTTC. This translates into CASSLGPLAGGETQYF.

The chain recombines TRBV18 with TRBJ2-3; 9 nucleotides agree with TRBD2. Germline V lookup: CDR1 KGHSH, CDR2 LQKENI. V shed 2 bases and J 4 bases; nucleotides not matched to a gene: 7. The CDR3 covers 16 residues. The CDR3, as DNA: TGTGCCAGCTCACCAGAAGGACTAGCGAGATCAGATACGCAGTATTTT. Amino acid sequence: CASSPEGLARSDTQYF.

The chain is built from TRBV19 and TRBJ2-1; 9 bases are shared with TRBD2. This CDR3 region has 16 residues. The V gene end was trimmed by 3 bases and the J gene end by 4 bases; junction bases not matched to a gene: 7. CDR1 is LNHDA and CDR2 is SQIVND in the germline V gene (reference sequence). CDR3 bases: TGTGCCAGTAGTATGGGTAGCGGGGGACCTTACAATGAGCAGTTCTTC. Protein: CASSMGSGGPYNEQFF.

This rearrangement joins TRBV9 to TRBJ1-3; tentatively, D is TRBD1 (5 bases). Trimming shortened V by 1 base and J by 0 bases, and 11 bases separated the two germline ends. The germline CDR1 and CDR2 sequences are SGDLS and YYNGEE. This CDR3 has 16 residues. CDR3 nucleotides: TGTGCCAGCAGCGTAAGGGGCGGCAGCTCTGGAAACACCATATATTTT. Protein: CASSVRGGSSGNTIYF.

The chain uses TRBV30 and TRBJ2-3, with 9 bases fitting TRBD1. CDR1 is GTSNPN and CDR2 is SVGIG in the germline V gene (reference sequence). Losses at the gene ends were 1 base for V and 4 bases for J; bases not matched to a gene: 6. This CDR3 has 15 residues. CDR3 amino acids: CAWSAGTGQADTQYF. The CDR3 DNA reads as TGTGCCTGGAGTGCGGGGACAGGGCAGGCAGATACGCAGTATTTT.

The V gene is TRBV28, the J gene TRBJ2-7, with 11 positions matching TRBD1. The CDR3 sequence is 15 residues long. With 5 bases clipped from V and 7 bases from J, the junction kept 10 bases outside the gene matches. The germline V gene encodes CDR1 MDHEN and CDR2 SYDVKM. The CDR3 here is CASSTPGQGVFEQYF. CDR3 in DNA: TGTGCCAGCAGTACCCCGGGACAGGGGGTCTTTGAGCAGTACTTC.

V usage is TRBV4-3 and J usage is TRBJ2-1, with TRBD2 matching over 7 bases. The CDR3 consists of 15 residues. CDR1 is LGHNA and CDR2 is YSLEER in the germline V gene. With V trimmed by 1 base and J by 8 bases, 8 bases remained unmatched. CDR3 DNA sequence: TGCGCCAGCAGCCAAGGTGGGGGGGTGGGCGATGAGCAGTTCTTC. Translating gives CASSQGGGVGDEQFF.

The rearrangement joins TRBV4-3 to TRBJ1-5, with D possibly TRBD1 on 5 matching bases. CDR1 LGHNA and CDR2 YSLEER come from the germline V gene. V lost 0 bases, J lost 4 bases, and 16 bases lay in between. This CDR3 has 17 residues. This CDR3 reads CASSQDWGGSGNQPQHF. The CDR3 nucleotides read TGCGCCAGCAGCCAAGATTGGGGGGGGTCCGGTAATCAGCCCCAGCATTTT.

The chain couples TRBV6-6 to TRBJ2-1; no definite D call. The germline gives CDR1 MNHNY, CDR2 SVGAGI (reference sequence). This CDR3 is 13 amino acids long. Trimming pared 3 bases from V and 3 bases from J, leaving 6 bases between. CDR3 residues: CASSYEVYNEQFF. For the CDR3, the DNA is TGTGCCAGCAGTTATGAGGTCTACAATGAGCAGTTCTTC.

The chain couples TRBV10-3 to TRBJ1-1; D ambiguous. The germline V gene has CDR1 ENHRY and CDR2 SYGVKD. The CDR3 contains 13 residues. Between the trimmed V and J ends, which lost 3 bases and 3 bases, there was a span of 8 bases. The CDR3 DNA sequence: TGTGCCATCAGTGATAGGGAGGACACTGAAGCTTTCTTT. It is translated as CAISDREDTEAFF.

This clone has more than one count but fewer than ten. The rearrangement joins TRBV7-2 to TRBJ2-1; tentative D call: TRBD2 (5 bases). The germline gives CDR1 SGHTA, CDR2 FQGNSA. The V end was cut by 5 bases, the J end by 7 bases, with 9 bases between. The CDR3 runs to 12 residues. The CDR3 nucleotides are TGTGCCAGCAGCCCGGACTTAAATGAGCAGTTCTTC. Its protein product is CASSPDLNEQFF.

This clone was counted between two and nine times. The chain recombines TRBV4-2 with TRBJ1-5, with a possible D match to TRBD1 (6 bases). From germline, CDR1 is LGHNA and CDR2 YNFKEQ. This CDR3 has 13 residues. Trimming cost V 5 bases and J 4 bases, with 9 bases left between them. CDR3 sequence reads: CASSKDRNQPQHF. As DNA, the CDR3 is TGTGCCAGCAGCAAGGACAGAAATCAGCCCCAGCATTTT.

The V gene is TRBV5-1, the J gene TRBJ2-7, with 9 bases aligning to TRBD2. The V and J ends lost 3 bases and 3 bases, in that order; junction bases with no gene match: 4. The germline gives CDR1 SGHRS, CDR2 YFSETQ. This CDR3 is 14 amino acids long. The CDR3 here is CASSSSGEGYEQYF. CDR3 DNA sequence: TGCGCCAGCAGCTCTAGCGGGGAAGGCTACGAGCAGTACTTC.

The chain recombines TRBV5-1 with TRBJ1-1; TRBD1 matches at 8 bases. The CDR3 runs 15 residues. Germline V gene sequence: CDR1 SGHRS, CDR2 YFSETQ. The V and J ends lost 4 bases and 6 bases, in that order; junction bases with no gene match: 11. The CDR3 bases are TGCGCCAGCAGCGCCCCAGGACAGGGTTTCTCTGAAGCTTTCTTT. This encodes CASSAPGQGFSEAFF.

The chain recombines TRBV12-3 or TRBV12-4 with TRBJ1-4, with a tentative D call TRBD1 (6 bases). The CDR3 contains 13 residues. Trimming stripped 9 bases from V and 5 bases from J, with 13 bases between. This CDR3 is CASTGGRNEKLFF. Here the CDR3 DNA reads TGTGCCAGTACGGGGGGGCGGAATGAAAAACTGTTTTTT.

This chain connects TRBV6-1 to TRBJ2-1; unclear D gene. The V and J ends lost 1 base and 13 bases respectively, with 11 bases between them. The CDR3 is 12 residues long. Germline V gives CDR1 MNHNS, CDR2 SASEGT. This CDR3 reads CASSEVLTFQFF. CDR3 in DNA: TGTGCCAGCAGTGAAGTTTTGACTTTCCAGTTCTTC.

The chain combines TRBV6-5 with TRBJ1-2; D is possibly TRBD1 (5 bases). From germline, CDR1 is MNHEY and CDR2 SVGAGI. V was cut by 10 bases and J by 4 bases, with 16 bases left in between. The length of the CDR3 is 13 residues. The CDR3 spells CATSPDSSYGYTF. CDR3 nucleotides: TGTGCCACCTCACCCGACAGCTCCTATGGCTACACCTTC.